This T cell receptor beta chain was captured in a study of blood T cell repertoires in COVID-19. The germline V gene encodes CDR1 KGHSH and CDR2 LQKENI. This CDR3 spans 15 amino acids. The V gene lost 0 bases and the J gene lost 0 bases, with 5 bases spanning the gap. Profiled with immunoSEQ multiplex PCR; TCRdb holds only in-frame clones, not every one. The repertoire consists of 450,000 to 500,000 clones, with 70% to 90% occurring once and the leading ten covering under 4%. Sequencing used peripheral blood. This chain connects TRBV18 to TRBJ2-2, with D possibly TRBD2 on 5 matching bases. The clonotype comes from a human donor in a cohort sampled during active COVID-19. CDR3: CASSPPRANTGELFF. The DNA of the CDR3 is TGTGCCAGCTCACCACCGAGGGCGAACACCGGGGAGCTGTTTTTT.